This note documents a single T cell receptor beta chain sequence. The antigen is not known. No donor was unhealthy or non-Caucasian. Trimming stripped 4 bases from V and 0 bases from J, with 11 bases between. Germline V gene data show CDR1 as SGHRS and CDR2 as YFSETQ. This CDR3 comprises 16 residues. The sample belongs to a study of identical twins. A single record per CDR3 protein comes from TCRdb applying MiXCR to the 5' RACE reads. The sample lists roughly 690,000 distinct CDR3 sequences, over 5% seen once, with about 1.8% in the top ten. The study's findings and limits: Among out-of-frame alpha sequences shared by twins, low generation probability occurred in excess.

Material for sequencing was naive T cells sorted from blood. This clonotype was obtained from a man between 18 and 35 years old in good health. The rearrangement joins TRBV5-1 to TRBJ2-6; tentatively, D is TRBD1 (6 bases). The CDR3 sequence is CASSRDMSSGANVLTF. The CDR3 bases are TGCGCCAGCAGCCGGGACATGTCCTCTGGGGCCAACGTCCTGACTTTC.